The present TCR beta chain was sequenced within a study of T cell responses to AZD1222 COVID-19 vaccine (dated by TCRdb to the early 2020s). Concerning the study at large: A total of over 230 trial participants underwent TCR sequencing, of whom 200 to 220 had received two doses of AZD1222 and approximately 26 had received two doses of the MenACWY control vaccine. Trial participants were enrolled by age into subgroups of 18-55, 56-69 and 70-plus years, and around 150, 28 and 57 TCR-sequenced participants, respectively, were included in these subgroups.

The CDR3 regions of human TCRbeta chains were analyzed by immunosequencing. Per the source publication's procedure: Repertoire TCRs were matched against a reference library of SARS-CoV-2-specific TCRs generated with the MIRA antigen-specificity platform. Breadth was defined as the fraction of unique TCRs that were SARS-CoV-2-associated. Depth was defined as the fraction of total T cells that were SARS-CoV-2-associated. Using the MIRA data, every spike-specific TCR was mapped to the spike region that the TCR reacted to and assigned to either a CD4 or a CD8 class. Log10-transformed breadth and depth values were compared by one-way ANOVA with Sidak's multiple comparisons tests. Held by TCRdb, this immuneACCESS table contains in-frame sequences only and omits some clones. Under half of the omission traces to an unresolved V gene where checked; the cause of the rest is unknown. The DNA gave D and trimming, while V, J and clone size come from that table. A total of around 150,000 clones appear in this sample, about 90% of them only once. The ten largest clones take up roughly 6% of the sample.

The investigation overall reported the following: Participants were mostly white British and included more females than males, and it was suggested by the authors that clonal diversity may have been underestimated. Nearly half of unique spike-specific TCRs reportedly recognized epitopes outside regions mutated in the B.1.351 and B.1.1.7 variants. Spike-specific TCR breadth and depth rose significantly after two AZD1222 doses compared with day 0 and with MenACWY recipients. Only five or six AZD1222 recipients were SARS-CoV-2 seropositive at baseline, limiting conclusions about previously exposed vaccinees. No day 14 peak-response samples were available, so repertoires were characterized only after the peak T cell response. The whole spike protein was spanned by vaccine-associated CD4 TCRs, and dominant responses were seen in regions 160-218 and 743-854. The 56-69-year group was small, and its depth increase did not reach significance, likely because of low power.

Read against the paper, the sample's time point label means: about 28 days (+/-7) after the second vaccine dose. AZD1222 recipients whose second dose came at about 4 weeks and those whose second dose came at about 12 weeks were combined into one group, since spike-specific TCR depth and breadth did not differ between the two schedules. The vaccinee samples were drawn from two UK trials, COV001 and COV002, one of which was a single-blind randomized controlled phase 2/3 trial testing AZD1222 (ChAdOx1 nCoV-19) in healthy adults. Trial participant PBMC samples were collected at day 0 and day 28 after the second dose for TCRbeta chain sequencing. In its sample, this clone was seen once. Its antigen is currently not known. Base qualities are not at hand, and no much larger clone is one base apart. Sequences SGHNT (CDR1) and YENEEA (CDR2) are obtained from the germline V gene. The junction shows trimming of 5 bases on V and 0 bases on J, and the gene matches do not reach 4 bases of it. From the cysteine through the phenylalanine, the CDR3 covers 14 amino acids. Left in the record is the CDR3 DNA by itself, 42 bases read in frame from the first base.

The receptor was derived from an adult who received the AZD1222 COVID-19 vaccine. The material was peripheral blood, obtained 28 days after the second AZD1222 dose. The chain was built from TRBV11-3 and TRBJ2-7; the junction holds 7 bases that match TRBD1. The DNA is as follows: TGTGCCAGCAGCCGGGACAGTAGCTCCTACGAGCAGTACTTC. This is translated as CASSRDSSSYEQYF. The CDR3, completed at both ends by the reference TRBV11-3 and TRBJ2-7 genes, gives the full variable domain EAGVVQSPRYKIIEKKQPVAFWCNPISGHNTLYWYLQNLGQGPELLIRYENEEAVDDSQLPKDRFSAERLKGVDSTLKIQPAELGDSAVYLCASSRDSSSYEQYFGPGTRLTVT.